One sample yielded the 25 T cell receptor beta chains listed below, sequenced in a study of blood T cell repertoires in COVID-19. The assay was immunoSEQ multiplex PCR, and TCRdb's table has in-frame clones only and misses some. The sample has around 150,000 clones, around 80% seen once. The sequenced sample was PBMCs or T cells enriched from blood (not recorded which). The receptors were sampled from a man between 45 and 60 years old who had recovered from COVID-19.

The rearrangement uses TRBV6-2 or TRBV6-3 and TRBJ1-2, with D hard to call. Germline values: CDR1 MNHEY, CDR2 SVGEGT. The CDR3 sequence is 14 residues long. Trimming removed 5 bases at V and 4 bases at J, with 14 bases between. DNA of the CDR3: TGTGCCAGCAGTCCCTTCGGTCCTTCCTATGGCTACACCTTC. Protein sequence: CASSPFGPSYGYTF.

This chain uses TRBV7-2 with TRBJ2-7; 7 nucleotides agree with TRBD2. Per germline, CDR1 SGHTA and CDR2 FQGNSA. J gave up 5 bases and V 5 bases, and 12 bases lay outside the gene matches. This CDR3 is built from 15 residues. CDR3 DNA sequence: TGTGCCAGCAGCCTACACGGTGCGGGAGACAACGAGCAGTACTTC. Protein: CASSLHGAGDNEQYF.

This rearrangement joins TRBV10-3 to TRBJ1-1; the match to TRBD1 covers 7 bases. Germline CDR1 and CDR2: ENHRY and SYGVKD. V lost 7 bases to trimming and J lost 4 bases; unmatched junction nucleotides: 12. This CDR3 has 15 amino acids. Written as DNA, the CDR3 is TGTGCCATCACGCCCCAGGGGCCAGGGGGCACTGAAGCTTTCTTT. Translated, it gives CAITPQGPGGTEAFF.

The rearrangement uses TRBV7-3 and TRBJ2-1; 7 nucleotides agree with TRBD1. CDR1 is SGHTA and CDR2 is FQGTGA in the germline V gene. Trimming at V came to 5 bases and at J to 2 bases, leaving 6 bases not matched to a gene. This CDR3 is 15 amino acids long. This CDR3 is CASSLQGSTYNEQFF. The DNA for the CDR3 is TGTGCCAGCAGCCTACAGGGGTCCACCTACAATGAGCAGTTCTTC.

The gene calls are TRBV28 and TRBJ2-7; D call uncertain. The CDR3 is 13 residues long. The ends were cut back, 2 bases at V and 7 bases at J, with 12 bases in the middle. Germline-derived CDR1 and CDR2 are MDHEN and SYDVKM. CDR3 protein: CASSLGLVYEQYF. The DNA of the CDR3 is TGTGCCAGCAGTTTAGGTTTGGTCTATGAGCAGTACTTC.

The chain has TRBV27 and TRBJ2-7; the D gene is possibly TRBD2 (6 bases). Germline lookup yields CDR1 MNHEY and CDR2 SMNVEV (reference sequence). The CDR3 totals 15 residues. The V gene lost 6 bases and the J gene lost 3 bases, with 18 bases spanning the gap. The CDR3 nucleotides read TGTGCCAGCAGCATCCGCCCGGGGGAACGCTACGAGCAGTACTTC. Translating it yields CASSIRPGERYEQYF.

This rearrangement joins TRBV24-1 to TRBJ1-2, with D perhaps matching TRBD1 (5 bases). This CDR3 is built from 12 residues. CDR1 is KGHDR and CDR2 is SFDVKD in the germline V gene. V shed 7 bases and J shed 8 bases, with 13 bases lying between them. The CDR3: CATSDSSSGYTF. As DNA, the CDR3 is TGTGCCACCAGCGACAGCTCCTCGGGCTACACCTTC.

CDR3 sequence: CATSRDWKGKVRTPLHF. The CDR3 nucleotides read TGTGCCACCAGCAGAGATTGGAAGGGGAAGGTAAGGACACCCCTCCACTTT. The chain uses TRBV15 and TRBJ1-6; D is possibly TRBD1 (5 bases). Germline V gene data show CDR1 as LNHNV and CDR2 as YYDKDF (reference sequence). V lost 0 bases and J 11 bases, leaving 20 bases between the germline ends. The CDR3 has 17 residues.

The rearrangement links TRBV24-1 to TRBJ2-2; maybe TRBD2 (7 bases). The CDR3 spans 14 residues. V gave up 9 bases and J gave up 3 bases, with 13 bases separating them. Germline CDR1 is KGHDR and CDR2 is SFDVKD. The CDR3 DNA follows: TGTGCCACCGAGGGGGGGGCCTACACCGGGGAGCTGTTTTTT. Translated, it gives CATEGGAYTGELFF.

The chain is built from TRBV28 and TRBJ1-1; maybe TRBD1 (5 bases). The CDR3 runs 17 residues. Germline V CDR1 and CDR2: MDHEN, SYDVKM. With 6 bases removed from V and 1 base from J, the gap between germline ends came to 21 bases. The CDR3 coding sequence is TGTGCCAGCAGCTTTGGGTCGGGGGAACGGGGGAACACTGAAGCTTTCTTT. It is translated as CASSFGSGERGNTEAFF.

The chain carries TRBV5-4 and TRBJ2-3, with D maybe TRBD2 (7 bases). Germline V gives CDR1 SGHNT, CDR2 YYREEE (reference sequence). The V gene lost 0 bases and the J gene lost 1 base, with 15 bases spanning the gap. The CDR3 has 17 amino acids. CDR3 coding DNA: TGTGCCAGCAGCTTGGAAATCGGGGGGCGGGGCACAGATACGCAGTATTTT. Its protein is CASSLEIGGRGTDTQYF.

This clone occurred a few times. The chain joins TRBV18 to TRBJ1-1; 7 bases are a match to TRBD1. The CDR3 length is 16 residues. Unmatched junction bases numbered 14, after V lost 3 bases and J lost 7 bases. Germline assignment: CDR1 KGHSH and CDR2 LQKENI. CDR3: CASSPEAPKGAVEAFF. The DNA of the CDR3 is TGTGCCAGCTCACCTGAAGCCCCAAAGGGGGCAGTTGAAGCTTTCTTT.

This chain uses TRBV30 with TRBJ1-6; no clear D gene. V was clipped by 7 bases and J by 9 bases, with 16 bases between them. This CDR3 spans 13 amino acids. The germline V gene encodes CDR1 GTSNPN and CDR2 SVGIG (reference sequence). The CDR3 DNA is TGTGCCTTCTCAATCCAGGAAGGTTCACCCCTCCACTTT. It codes for CAFSIQEGSPLHF.

This clone has a single count. The gene calls are TRBV18 and TRBJ1-3; D not certain. CDR3 length: 14 amino acids. V was cut by 6 bases and J by 0 bases, with 9 bases left in between. Per germline, CDR1 KGHSH and CDR2 LQKENI. The CDR3 here is CASSPGYSGNTIYF. CDR3 sequence (DNA): TGTGCCAGCTCCCCGGGTTACTCTGGAAACACCATATATTTT.

The rearrangement uses TRBV18 and TRBJ1-6, with no clear D. V was cut by 2 bases and J by 6 bases, with 14 bases left in between. CDR1 KGHSH and CDR2 LQKENI come from the germline V gene. CDR3 length: 16 residues. CDR3 protein: CASSPIEGVGNSPLHF. CDR3 coding DNA: TGTGCCAGCTCACCAATTGAGGGTGTTGGTAATTCACCCCTCCACTTT.

The chain uses TRBV10-2 and TRBJ2-7, with 8 bases fitting TRBD2. From germline, CDR1 is WSHSY and CDR2 SAAADI. This CDR3 has 21 residues. With 4 bases clipped from V and 4 bases from J, the junction kept 27 bases outside the gene matches. The CDR3 DNA follows: TGCGCCAGCAGTGTTCTTAAGGGACTAGGGAAAGTTAGGAGTGGGGCTTACGAGCAGTACTTC. Protein sequence: CASSVLKGLGKVRSGAYEQYF.

This clone was seen a handful of times. The gene calls are TRBV5-8 and TRBJ1-1, with D possibly TRBD1 on 5 matching bases. Germline assignment: CDR1 SGHTS and CDR2 YDEGEE. CDR3 length: 16 amino acids. V dropped 0 bases and J dropped 3 bases, with 15 bases sitting between them. The DNA for the CDR3 is TGTGCCAGCAGCTTGGAGGGCCGGACATTTTACACTGAAGCTTTCTTT. Its protein product is CASSLEGRTFYTEAFF.

The rearrangement links TRBV27 to TRBJ2-2; TRBD1 matches at 8 bases. V dropped 0 bases and J dropped 6; count of bases not matched to a gene: 0. This CDR3 spans 14 amino acids. Germline CDR1 MNHEY, CDR2 SMNVEV (reference sequence). The CDR3 coding sequence is TGTGCCAGCAGTTTATCGACAGGGGCCGGGGAGCTGTTTTTT. This sequence encodes CASSLSTGAGELFF.

The V and J genes are TRBV4-2 and TRBJ1-2, with 9 bases lining up with TRBD1. This CDR3 comprises 15 residues. Per the germline V gene, CDR1 is LGHNA and CDR2 is YNFKEQ. V trimming: 1 base; J trimming: 3 bases; junction bases outside the gene matches: 3. The CDR3 spells CASSQVDRGDYGYTF. The CDR3 DNA sequence: TGTGCCAGCAGCCAAGTGGACAGGGGCGACTATGGCTACACCTTC.

The rearrangement links TRBV27 to TRBJ1-2; tentative D call: TRBD1 (5 bases). Per the germline V gene, CDR1 is MNHEY and CDR2 is SMNVEV (reference sequence). V was pared by 5 bases and J by 4 bases, with 17 bases between. CDR3 size: 15 residues. CDR3 DNA: TGTGCCAGCAGTCCCTACGACGACAGCCCCTATGGCTACACCTTC. Translated, it gives CASSPYDDSPYGYTF.

This clone was detected once. This rearrangement joins TRBV5-6 to TRBJ2-4, with TRBD1 identical over 7 bases. The CDR3 length is 13 residues. The V gene's germline CDR1 is SGHDT and CDR2 YYEEEE. J lost 7 bases, V lost 3 bases, and 4 bases had no gene match. The CDR3 DNA follows: TGTGCCAGCAGCTCCGGGACAGTGAACATTCAGTACTTC. Residues: CASSSGTVNIQYF. Together with reference TRBV5-6 and TRBJ2-4, the CDR3 gives the full variable domain: DAGVTQSPTHLIKTRGQQVTLRCSPKSGHDTVSWYQQALGQGPQFIFQYYEEEERQRGNFPDRFSGHQFPNYSSELNVNALLLGDSALYLCASSSGTVNIQYFGAGTRLSVL.

This clone was detected a few times. The chain recombines TRBV19 with TRBJ1-2; TRBD1 is a possible D gene (6 bases). V was clipped by 5 bases and J by 4 bases, with 17 bases between them. This CDR3 spans 15 amino acids. In germline, CDR1 is LNHDA, CDR2 SQIVND (reference sequence). The DNA for the CDR3 is TGTGCCAGTAGTCCCCCCCAGGGGAAAGGCTATGGCTACACCTTC. Translating it yields CASSPPQGKGYGYTF.

J is TRBJ2-1 and V is TRBV10-3, with TRBD2 matching over 7 bases. The CDR3 contains 14 residues. Germline V gene data show CDR1 as ENHRY and CDR2 as SYGVKD. V lost 4 bases and J lost 5; bases outside the gene matches: 5. The CDR3 nucleotides are TGTGCCATCAGTGCGACTAGCCCAAACAATGAGCAGTTCTTC. Translated, it gives CAISATSPNNEQFF.

This chain uses TRBV20-1 with TRBJ2-7; D is ambiguous. Germline V gene lookup returns CDR1 DFQATT and CDR2 SNEGSKA (reference sequence). There are 10 residues in the CDR3. The CDR3 is CKNPLHEQYF. CDR3 nucleotides: TGCAAAAATCCCCTTCACGAGCAGTACTTC.

The rearrangement uses TRBV7-3 and TRBJ2-3, with unresolved D. This CDR3 comprises 14 residues. CDR1 is SGHTA, CDR2 FQGTGA, per germline. The V and J ends lost 5 bases and 2 bases respectively, with 11 bases between them. The DNA of the CDR3 is TGTGCCAGCAGCCCCGGGTTGGTCACAGATACGCAGTATTTT. Translation gives CASSPGLVTDTQYF.